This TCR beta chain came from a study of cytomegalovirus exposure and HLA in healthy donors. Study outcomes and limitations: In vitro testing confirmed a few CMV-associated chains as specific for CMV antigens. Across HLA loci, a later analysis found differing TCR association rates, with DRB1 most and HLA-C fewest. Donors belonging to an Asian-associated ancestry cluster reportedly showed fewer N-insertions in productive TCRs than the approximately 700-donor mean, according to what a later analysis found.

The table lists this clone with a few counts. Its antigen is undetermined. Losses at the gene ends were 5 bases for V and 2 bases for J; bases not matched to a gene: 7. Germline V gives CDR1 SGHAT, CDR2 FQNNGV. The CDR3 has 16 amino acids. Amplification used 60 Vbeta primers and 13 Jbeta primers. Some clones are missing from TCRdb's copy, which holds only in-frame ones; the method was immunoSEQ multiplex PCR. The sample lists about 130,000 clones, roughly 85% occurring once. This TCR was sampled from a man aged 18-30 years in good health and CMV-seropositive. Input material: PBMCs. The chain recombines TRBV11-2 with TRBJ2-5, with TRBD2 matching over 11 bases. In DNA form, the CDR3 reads TGTGCCAGCAGCATGACTAGCGGGGAGATTCAAGAGACCCAGTACTTC. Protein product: CASSMTSGEIQETQYF.